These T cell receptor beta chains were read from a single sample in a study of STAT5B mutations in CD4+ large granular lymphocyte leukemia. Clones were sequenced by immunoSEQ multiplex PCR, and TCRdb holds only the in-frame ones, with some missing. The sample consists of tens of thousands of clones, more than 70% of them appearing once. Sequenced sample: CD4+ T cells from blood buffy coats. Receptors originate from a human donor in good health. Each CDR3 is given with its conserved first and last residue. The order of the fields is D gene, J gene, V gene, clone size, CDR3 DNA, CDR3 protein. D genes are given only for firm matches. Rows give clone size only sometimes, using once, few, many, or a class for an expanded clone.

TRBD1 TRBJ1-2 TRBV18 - TGTGCCAGCTCATCCGGGACAGACTCGCGGGGCTACACCTTC CASSSGTDSRGYTF
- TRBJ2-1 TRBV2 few TGTGCCAGCAGTGAGTTCGCCAATGAGCAGTTCTTC CASSEFANEQFF
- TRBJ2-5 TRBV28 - TGTGCCAGCAGTTTGGGTCGAGAGCCCGAGACCCAGTACTTC CASSLGREPETQYF
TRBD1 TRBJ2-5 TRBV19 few TGTGCCAGTAGTATTGGGCAGGGGGCAGAGACCCAGTACTTC CASSIGQGAETQYF
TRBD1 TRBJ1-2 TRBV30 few TGTGCCTGGAGTACGACAGGGAGGGGATTCTATGGCTACACCTTC CAWSTTGRGFYGYTF
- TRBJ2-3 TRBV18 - TGTGCCAGCTCACCGTGGCACCCAGAAGGAGGGCAGTATTTT CASSPWHPEGGQYF
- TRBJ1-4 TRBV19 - TGTGCCAGTAGTATTGGCGTGGGGGTAGGTAATGAAAAACTGTTTTTT CASSIGVGVGNEKLFF
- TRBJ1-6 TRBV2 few TGTGCCAGCGCCCTGGGGAAAAGCTCCTATAATTCACCCCTCCACTTT CASALGKSSYNSPLHF
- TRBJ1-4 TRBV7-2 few TGTGCCAGCAGCTTACAGGGGACACGGGAAAAACTGTTTTTT CASSLQGTREKLFF
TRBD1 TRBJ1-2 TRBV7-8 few TGTGCCAGCAGCTCCCTTTTTCGGACAGGGGATAGAGCTAACTATGGCTACACCTTC CASSSLFRTGDRANYGYTF
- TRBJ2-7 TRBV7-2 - TGTGCCAGCAGCTTAGAAGCGAGACAGTTCTACGAGCAGTACTTC CASSLEARQFYEQYF
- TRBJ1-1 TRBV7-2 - TGTGCCAGCAGCTCTCCGACCCCTGAAGCTTTCTTT CASSSPTPEAFF
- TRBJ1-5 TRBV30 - TGTGCCTGGAGTGTACTTCAGGGGAATCAGCCCCAGCATTTT CAWSVLQGNQPQHF
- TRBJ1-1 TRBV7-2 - TGTGCCAGCACGTGGGGGATGGCGAACACTGAAGCTTTCTTT CASTWGMANTEAFF
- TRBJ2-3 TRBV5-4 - TGTGCCGGCAGCTTGGAAGGGGTCACAGATACGCAGTATTTT CAGSLEGVTDTQYF
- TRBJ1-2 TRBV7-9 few TGTGCCAGCAGCTTAGCGTCGGCAGATATCTATGGCTACACCTTC CASSLASADIYGYTF
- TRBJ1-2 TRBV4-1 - TGCGCCAGCAGCCAAACCGGGACAATTGGATATGGCTACACCTTC CASSQTGTIGYGYTF
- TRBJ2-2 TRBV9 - TGTGCCAGCAGCGTAATGTGGGCGGGTACCGGGGAGCTGTTTTTT CASSVMWAGTGELFF
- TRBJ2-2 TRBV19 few TGTGCCAGTAGGGCAAAGGGTTTGACCGGGGAGCTGTTTTTT CASRAKGLTGELFF
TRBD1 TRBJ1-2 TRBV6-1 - TGTGCCAGCAGTCGCGACAGGGGAGGTGGCTACACCTTC CASSRDRGGGYTF
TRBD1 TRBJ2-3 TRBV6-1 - TGTGCCACTTTTAACCGGGACAGGGGTCCAGATACGCAGTATTTT CATFNRDRGPDTQYF
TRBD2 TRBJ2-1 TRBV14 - TGTGCCAGCAGCCAAGGCGGGGGGGTGGATGAGCAGTTCTTC CASSQGGGVDEQFF
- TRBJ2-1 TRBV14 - TGTGCCAGCAGCCAGTACAATGAGCAGTTCTTC CASSQYNEQFF
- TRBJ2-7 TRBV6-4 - TGTGCCAGCAGTGACCTCCCATGGGGACAACTCTACGAGCAGTACTTC CASSDLPWGQLYEQYF
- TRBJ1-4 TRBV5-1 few TGCGCCAGCAGCCCTGGACAGTCTATTAATGAAAAACTGTTTTTT CASSPGQSINEKLFF
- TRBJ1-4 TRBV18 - TGTGCCAGCTCACCTTCCTTTCCAGGCACTAATGAAAAACTGTTTTTT CASSPSFPGTNEKLFF
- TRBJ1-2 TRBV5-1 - TGCGCCAGCAGCACCGACAGCAACTATGGCTACACCTTC CASSTDSNYGYTF
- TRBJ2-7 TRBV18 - TGTGCCAGCTCACCGCCGACAGGCTACGAGCAGTACTTC CASSPPTGYEQYF
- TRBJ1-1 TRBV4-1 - TGCGCCAGCAGCCAAGTGGAACGCACTGAAGCTTTCTTT CASSQVERTEAFF
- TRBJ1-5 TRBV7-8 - TGTGCCAGCAGCTTAGAATTGTCAGTAATCTCTAGCAATCAGCCCCAGCATTTT CASSLELSVISSNQPQHF
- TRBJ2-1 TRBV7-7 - TGTGCTAGCAGCCCCGCCGCAGGGACCGGCAATGAGCAGTTCTTC CASSPAAGTGNEQFF
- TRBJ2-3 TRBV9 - TGTGCCAGCAGCGCAAATGTCGCAACCGCAGATACGCAGTATTTT CASSANVATADTQYF
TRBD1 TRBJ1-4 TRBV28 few TGTGCCAGCAGTTTACGTACCGGGACAGGGGGCCTCAAACTGTTTTTT CASSLRTGTGGLKLFF
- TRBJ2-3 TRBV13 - TGTGCCAGCAGCTTAGAGGGACCTCCAGATACGCAGTATTTT CASSLEGPPDTQYF
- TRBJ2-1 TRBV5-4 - TGTGCCAGCAGCTCACAGGGTCGTACTTATGATGAGCAGTTCTTC CASSSQGRTYDEQFF
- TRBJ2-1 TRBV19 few TGTGCCAGTAGTAGGGACCCGAGCTCCTACAATGAGCAGTTCTTC CASSRDPSSYNEQFF
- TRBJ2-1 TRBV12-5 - TGTGCTAGTGGATCCCTCGTGGGGGAACAGTTCTTC CASGSLVGEQFF
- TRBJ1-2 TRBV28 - TGTGCCAGCAAAACCCTTAGGGGGGGGCTGGGTGGCTACACCTTC CASKTLRGGLGGYTF